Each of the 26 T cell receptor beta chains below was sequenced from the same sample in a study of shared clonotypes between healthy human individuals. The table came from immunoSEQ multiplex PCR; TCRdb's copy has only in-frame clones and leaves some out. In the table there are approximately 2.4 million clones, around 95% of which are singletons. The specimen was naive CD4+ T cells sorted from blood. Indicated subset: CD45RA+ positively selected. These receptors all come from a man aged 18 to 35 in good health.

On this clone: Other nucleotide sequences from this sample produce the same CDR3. CDR3 nucleotides: TGCGCCAGCAGCTTGGCCGGACAGCTTATGAACACTGAAGCTTTCTTT. Its translation is CASSLAGQLMNTEAFF. The chain combines TRBV5-1 with TRBJ1-1; D perhaps matches TRBD1 (6 bases). Germline V lookup: CDR1 SGHRS, CDR2 YFSETQ. V was pared by 0 bases and J by 0 bases, with 12 bases between. This CDR3 region has 16 residues.

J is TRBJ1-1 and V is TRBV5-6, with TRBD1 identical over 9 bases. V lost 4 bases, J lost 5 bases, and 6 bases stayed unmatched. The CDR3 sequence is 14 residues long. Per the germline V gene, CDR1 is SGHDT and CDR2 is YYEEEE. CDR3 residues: CASSPRDRETEAFF. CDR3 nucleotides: TGTGCCAGCAGCCCTCGGGACAGGGAGACTGAAGCTTTCTTT.

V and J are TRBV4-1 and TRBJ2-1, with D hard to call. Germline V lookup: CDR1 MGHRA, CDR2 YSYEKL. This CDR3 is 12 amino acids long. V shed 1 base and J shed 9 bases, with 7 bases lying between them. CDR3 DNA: TGCGCCAGCAGCCAAGTGAGGAGTGAGCAGTTCTTC. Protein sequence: CASSQVRSEQFF.

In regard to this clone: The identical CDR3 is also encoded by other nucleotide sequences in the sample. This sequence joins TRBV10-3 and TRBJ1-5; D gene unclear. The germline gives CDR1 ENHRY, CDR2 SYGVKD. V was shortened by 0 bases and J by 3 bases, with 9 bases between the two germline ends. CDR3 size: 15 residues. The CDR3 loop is CAISESQGPNQPQHF. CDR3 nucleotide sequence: TGTGCCATCAGTGAGTCGCAAGGGCCCAATCAGCCCCAGCATTTT.

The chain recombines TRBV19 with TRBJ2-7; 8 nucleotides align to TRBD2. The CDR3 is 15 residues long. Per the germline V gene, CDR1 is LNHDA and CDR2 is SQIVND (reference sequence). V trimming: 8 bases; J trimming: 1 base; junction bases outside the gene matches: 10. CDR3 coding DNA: TGTGCCAGTTCGGGGGGGCAGGCTGCTTCCTACGAGCAGTACTTC. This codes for CASSGGQAASYEQYF.

DNA for the CDR3: TGCGCCAGCAGCGTGGAGGGGGTGGAACTGAACACTGAAGCTTTCTTT. Translating gives CASSVEGVELNTEAFF. The chain recombines TRBV5-1 with TRBJ1-1, with D possibly TRBD1 on 6 matching bases. CDR1 is SGHRS, CDR2 YFSETQ, per germline. The CDR3 runs to 16 residues. V was cut by 4 bases and J by 0 bases, with 16 bases left in between.

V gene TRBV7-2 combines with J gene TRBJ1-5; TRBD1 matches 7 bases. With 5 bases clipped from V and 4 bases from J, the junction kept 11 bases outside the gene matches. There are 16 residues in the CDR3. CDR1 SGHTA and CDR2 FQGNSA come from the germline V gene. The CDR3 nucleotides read TGTGCCAGCAGCCCCGAATGGACAGGCCCAAATCAGCCCCAGCATTTT. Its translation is CASSPEWTGPNQPQHF.

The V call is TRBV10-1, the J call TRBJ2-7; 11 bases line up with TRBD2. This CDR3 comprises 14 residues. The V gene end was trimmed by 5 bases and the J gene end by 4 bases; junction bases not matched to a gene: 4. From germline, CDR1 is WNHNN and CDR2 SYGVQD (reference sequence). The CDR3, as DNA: TGCGCCAGCAGTCGGACTAGCGGGCCGTACGAGCAGTACTTC. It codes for CASSRTSGPYEQYF.

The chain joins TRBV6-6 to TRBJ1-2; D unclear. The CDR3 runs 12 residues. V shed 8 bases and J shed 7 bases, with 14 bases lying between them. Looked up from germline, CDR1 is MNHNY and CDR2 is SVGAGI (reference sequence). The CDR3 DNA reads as TGTGCCAGCTCATTGGAGCTGGCTGGCTACACCTTC. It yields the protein CASSLELAGYTF.

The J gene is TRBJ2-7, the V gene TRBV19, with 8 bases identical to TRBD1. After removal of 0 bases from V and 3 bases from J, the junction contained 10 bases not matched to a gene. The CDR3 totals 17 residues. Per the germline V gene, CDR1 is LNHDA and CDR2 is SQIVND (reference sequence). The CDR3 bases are TGTGCCAGTAGTATAGAGCAAACCGGGACAGGTCTCTACGAGCAGTACTTC. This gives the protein CASSIEQTGTGLYEQYF.

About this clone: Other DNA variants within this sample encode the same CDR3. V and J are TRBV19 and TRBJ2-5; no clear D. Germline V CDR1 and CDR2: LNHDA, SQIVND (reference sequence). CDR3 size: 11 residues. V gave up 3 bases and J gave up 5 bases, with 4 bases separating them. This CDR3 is CASSIAETQYF. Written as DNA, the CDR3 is TGTGCCAGTAGTATCGCGGAGACCCAGTACTTC.

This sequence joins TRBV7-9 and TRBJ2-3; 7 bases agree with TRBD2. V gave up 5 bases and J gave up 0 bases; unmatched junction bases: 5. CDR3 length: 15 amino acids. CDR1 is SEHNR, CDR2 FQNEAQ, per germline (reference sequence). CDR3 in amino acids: CASSKSSGSTDTQYF. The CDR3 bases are TGTGCCAGCAGCAAATCTAGCGGTAGCACAGATACGCAGTATTTT.

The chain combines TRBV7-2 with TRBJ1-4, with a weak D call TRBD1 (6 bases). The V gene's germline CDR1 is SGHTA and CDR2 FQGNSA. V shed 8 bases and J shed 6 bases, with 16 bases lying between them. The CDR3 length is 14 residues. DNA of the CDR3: TGTGCCAGCGGAAGAACAGGGTGGGATGAAAAACTGTTTTTT. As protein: CASGRTGWDEKLFF.

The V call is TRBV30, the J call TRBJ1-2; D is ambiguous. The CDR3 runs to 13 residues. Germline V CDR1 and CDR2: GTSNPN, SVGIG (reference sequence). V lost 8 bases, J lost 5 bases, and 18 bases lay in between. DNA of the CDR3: TGTGCCCATGGGATTAGGCTGGGGTATGGCTACACCTTC. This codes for CAHGIRLGYGYTF.

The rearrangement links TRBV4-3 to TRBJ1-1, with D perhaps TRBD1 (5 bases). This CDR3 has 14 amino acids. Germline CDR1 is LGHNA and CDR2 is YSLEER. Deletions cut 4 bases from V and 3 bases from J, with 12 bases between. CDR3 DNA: TGCGCCAGCAGCCTCACAGGTGTAGACACTGAAGCTTTCTTT. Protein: CASSLTGVDTEAFF.

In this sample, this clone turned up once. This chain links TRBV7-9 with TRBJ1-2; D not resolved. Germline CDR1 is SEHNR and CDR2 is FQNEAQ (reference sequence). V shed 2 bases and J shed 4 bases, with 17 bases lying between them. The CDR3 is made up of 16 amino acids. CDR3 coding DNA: TGTGCCAGCAGCTTATTTCTGGGGTCCCACCGCTATGGCTACACCTTC. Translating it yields CASSLFLGSHRYGYTF.

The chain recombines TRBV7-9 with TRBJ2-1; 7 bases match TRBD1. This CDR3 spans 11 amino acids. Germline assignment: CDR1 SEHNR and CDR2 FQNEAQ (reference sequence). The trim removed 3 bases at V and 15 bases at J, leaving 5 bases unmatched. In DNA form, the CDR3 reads TGTGCCAGCAGCTTGGAACAGGGGCTGTTCTTC. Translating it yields CASSLEQGLFF.

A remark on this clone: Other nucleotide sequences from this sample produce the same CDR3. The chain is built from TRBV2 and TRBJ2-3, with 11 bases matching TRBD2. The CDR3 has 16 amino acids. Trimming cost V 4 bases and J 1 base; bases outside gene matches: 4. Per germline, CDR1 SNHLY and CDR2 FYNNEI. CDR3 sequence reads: CASSVGTSGGTDTQYF. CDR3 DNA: TGTGCCAGCAGTGTAGGGACTAGCGGAGGCACAGATACGCAGTATTTT. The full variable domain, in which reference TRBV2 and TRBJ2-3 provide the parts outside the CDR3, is EPEVTQTPSHQVTQMGQEVILRCVPISNHLYFYWYRQILGQKVEFLVSFYNNEISEKSEIFDDQFSVERPDGSNFTLKIRSTKLEDSAMYFCASSVGTSGGTDTQYFGPGTRLTVL.

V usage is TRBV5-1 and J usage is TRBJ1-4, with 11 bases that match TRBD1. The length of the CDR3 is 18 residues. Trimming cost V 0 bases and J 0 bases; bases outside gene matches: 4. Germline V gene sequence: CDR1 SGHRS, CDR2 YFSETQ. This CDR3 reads CASSLARTGGATNEKLFF. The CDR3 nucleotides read TGCGCCAGCAGCTTGGCCCGGACAGGGGGCGCAACTAATGAAAAACTGTTTTTT.

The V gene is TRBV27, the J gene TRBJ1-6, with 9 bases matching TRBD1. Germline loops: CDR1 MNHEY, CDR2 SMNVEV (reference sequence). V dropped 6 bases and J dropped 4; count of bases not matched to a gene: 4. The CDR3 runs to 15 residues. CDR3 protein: CASSFGQGYNSPLHF. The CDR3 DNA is TGTGCCAGCAGCTTCGGACAGGGGTATAATTCACCCCTCCACTTT.

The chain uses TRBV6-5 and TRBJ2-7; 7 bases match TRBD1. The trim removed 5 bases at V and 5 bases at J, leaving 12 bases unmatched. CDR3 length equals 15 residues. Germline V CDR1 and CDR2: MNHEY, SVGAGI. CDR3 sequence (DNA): TGTGCCAGCAGTAAGGGGGCCCCCCTCCCAAACGAGCAGTACTTC. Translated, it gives CASSKGAPLPNEQYF.

As DNA, the CDR3 is TGTGCCAGCCACAGAGTCCCTAGCTCTGGGGCCAACGTCCTGACTTTC. This translates into CASHRVPSSGANVLTF. The chain joins TRBV6-6 to TRBJ2-6; D is unclear. This CDR3 region has 16 residues. Trimming cost V 8 bases and J 0 bases, with 14 bases left between them. Germline-derived CDR1 and CDR2 are MNHNY and SVGAGI (reference sequence).

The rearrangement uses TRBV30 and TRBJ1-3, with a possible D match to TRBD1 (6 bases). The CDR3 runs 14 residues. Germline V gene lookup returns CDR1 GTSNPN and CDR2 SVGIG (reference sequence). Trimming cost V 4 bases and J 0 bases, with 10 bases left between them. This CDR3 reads CAWTQGGSGNTIYF. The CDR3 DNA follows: TGTGCCTGGACCCAAGGGGGCTCTGGAAACACCATATATTTT.

The CDR3 loop reads CASSLSLFPYEQYF. The CDR3, as DNA: TGTGCCAGCAGTTTAAGTCTATTCCCCTACGAGCAGTACTTC. The gene calls are TRBV28 and TRBJ2-7, with D unresolved. There are 14 residues in the CDR3. V dropped 2 bases and J dropped 2 bases, with 10 bases sitting between them. The germline gives CDR1 MDHEN, CDR2 SYDVKM.

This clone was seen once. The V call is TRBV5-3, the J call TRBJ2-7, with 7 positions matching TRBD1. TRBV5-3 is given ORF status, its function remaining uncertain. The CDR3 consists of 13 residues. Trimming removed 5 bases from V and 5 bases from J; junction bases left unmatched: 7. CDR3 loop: CARRQDRVDEQYF. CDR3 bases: TGTGCCAGAAGACAAGACAGGGTGGACGAGCAGTACTTC.

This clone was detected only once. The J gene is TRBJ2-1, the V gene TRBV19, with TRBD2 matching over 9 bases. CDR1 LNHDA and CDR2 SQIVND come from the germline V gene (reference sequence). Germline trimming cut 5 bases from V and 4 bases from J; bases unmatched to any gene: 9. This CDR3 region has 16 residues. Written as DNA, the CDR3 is TGTGCCAGTAGTGACTTAGCGGGAGTCGGTTACAATGAGCAGTTCTTC. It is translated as CASSDLAGVGYNEQFF.